This entry describes one T cell receptor beta chain. This sample was included in a study of blood T cell repertoires in COVID-19. Across the whole study: The origin of the acute and convalescent COVID-19 samples was the United States, Italy and Spain. From T cells, B-cell-depleted T cells, or PBMCs came the material, which was cDNA or gDNA.

Trimming removed 10 bases at V and 0 bases at J, with 14 bases between. This CDR3 is 14 amino acids long. From germline, CDR1 is SNHLY and CDR2 FYNNEI. Original processing methods: Estimated nucleated cell counts came from reference gene primer amplification. Sequencing used immunoSEQ multiplex PCR; TCRdb keeps in-frame clones, though not all of them. V and J calls and clone size are given by that table; D and trimming were obtained from the DNA. This table holds 180,000 or so clones, roughly 85% found once. This rearrangement joins TRBV2 to TRBJ2-3, with TRBD2 as a possible D gene (5 bases). Material: peripheral blood. This clonotype originated in a woman aged 60 to 75 with acute or convalescent COVID-19. CDR3 residues: CAILTKRSTDTQYF. The CDR3 nucleotides are TGTGCCATCCTCACCAAGCGGAGCACAGATACGCAGTATTTT.